Listed below are T cell receptor beta chains from one sample, sequenced in a study of blood T cell repertoires in COVID-19. The assay was immunoSEQ multiplex PCR, and TCRdb's table has in-frame clones only and misses some. The sample lists about 230,000 clones, 80% to 90% occurring once. Source material: peripheral blood. The receptor set was obtained from a man aged 50 to 60 with COVID-19, enrolled during active disease. The CDR3 runs from the conserved cysteine through the conserved F or W. The D gene is left open where the match is weak. Size is stated for part of the rows, as once, few or many counts, or as a class when the clone is expanded.

v_gene: TRBV19; j_gene: TRBJ1-2; abundance: .; d_gene: .; len: 15; CDR3aa: CASSNQGIANYGYTF; CDR3nt: TGTGCCAGTAGTAATCAGGGGATAGCTAACTATGGCTACACCTTC
v_gene: TRBV11-2; j_gene: TRBJ2-7; abundance: .; d_gene: .; len: 14; CDR3aa: CASSSTGTRSEQYF; CDR3nt: TGTGCCAGCAGCTCCACCGGGACAAGGAGCGAGCAGTACTTC
v_gene: TRBV7-2; j_gene: TRBJ1-2; abundance: .; d_gene: TRBD1; len: 13; CDR3aa: CASSRDRERGYTF; CDR3nt: TGTGCCAGCAGCCGGGACAGGGAGAGAGGCTACACCTTC
v_gene: TRBV6-5; j_gene: TRBJ1-4; abundance: .; d_gene: .; len: 12; CDR3aa: CASSYLGEKLFF; CDR3nt: TGTGCCAGCAGTTACCTCGGTGAAAAACTGTTTTTT
v_gene: TRBV3-1/TRBV3-2; j_gene: TRBJ1-1; abundance: .; d_gene: .; len: 14; CDR3aa: CASSQGAARTEAFF; CDR3nt: TGTGCCAGCAGCCAAGGGGCCGCCAGGACTGAAGCTTTCTTT
v_gene: TRBV3-1/TRBV3-2; j_gene: TRBJ2-4; abundance: .; d_gene: .; len: 14; CDR3aa: CASSSGQTSNIQYF; CDR3nt: TGTGCCAGCAGCTCGGGACAAACCTCAAACATTCAGTACTTC
v_gene: TRBV24-1; j_gene: TRBJ1-5; abundance: .; d_gene: .; len: 12; CDR3aa: CATSSGWEPQHF; CDR3nt: TGTGCCACCAGTTCAGGATGGGAGCCCCAGCATTTT
v_gene: TRBV19; j_gene: TRBJ2-5; abundance: .; d_gene: TRBD2; len: 15; CDR3aa: CASSTTGTSVETQYF; CDR3nt: TGTGCCAGTAGTACCACCGGGACTAGCGTAGAGACCCAGTACTTC
v_gene: TRBV2; j_gene: TRBJ1-5; abundance: .; d_gene: .; len: 15; CDR3aa: CASTMGGVDNQPQHF; CDR3nt: TGTGCCAGCACCATGGGGGGGGTGGACAATCAGCCCCAGCATTTT
v_gene: TRBV5-6; j_gene: TRBJ2-7; abundance: .; d_gene: .; len: 15; CDR3aa: CASSKIPRASYEQYF; CDR3nt: TGTGCCAGCAGCAAAATCCCGCGAGCCTCCTACGAGCAGTACTTC
v_gene: TRBV28; j_gene: TRBJ1-1; abundance: .; d_gene: .; len: 13; CDR3aa: CASSLLGPPEAFF; CDR3nt: TGTGCCAGCAGTTTATTGGGCCCTCCAGAAGCTTTCTTT
v_gene: TRBV5-8; j_gene: TRBJ2-7; abundance: many; d_gene: .; len: 12; CDR3aa: CASSLGGHEQYF; CDR3nt: TGTGCCAGCAGCTTGGGTGGCCACGAGCAGTACTTC
v_gene: TRBV4-1; j_gene: TRBJ2-2; abundance: .; d_gene: TRBD2; len: 17; CDR3aa: CASSQELAVLWTGELFF; CDR3nt: TGCGCCAGCAGCCAAGAACTAGCGGTCCTCTGGACCGGGGAGCTGTTTTTT
v_gene: TRBV18; j_gene: TRBJ2-7; abundance: .; d_gene: .; len: 15; CDR3aa: CASSPPSRYSYEQYF; CDR3nt: TGTGCCAGCTCACCACCGAGTCGGTATTCCTACGAGCAGTACTTC
v_gene: TRBV10-3; j_gene: TRBJ1-5; abundance: .; d_gene: TRBD1; len: 15; CDR3aa: CAISEDRGQDQPQHF; CDR3nt: TGTGCCATCAGTGAGGACAGGGGGCAGGATCAGCCCCAGCATTTT
v_gene: TRBV7-9; j_gene: TRBJ2-6; abundance: once; d_gene: .; len: 19; CDR3aa: CASSSFSTGLISGANVLTF; CDR3nt: TGTGCCAGCAGCTCGTTTTCAACAGGTCTAATCTCTGGGGCCAACGTCCTGACTTTC
v_gene: TRBV19; j_gene: TRBJ2-2; abundance: few; d_gene: TRBD2; len: 18; CDR3aa: CASSPSPLAGGTTGELFF; CDR3nt: TGTGCCAGTAGTCCCAGCCCTCTAGCGGGGGGGACCACCGGGGAGCTGTTTTTT
v_gene: TRBV4-3; j_gene: TRBJ1-6; abundance: few; d_gene: .; len: 16; CDR3aa: CASSQGQAGHNSPLHF; CDR3nt: TGCGCCAGCAGCCAAGGACAGGCAGGGCATAATTCACCCCTCCACTTT
v_gene: TRBV2; j_gene: TRBJ1-2; abundance: .; d_gene: .; len: 13; CDR3aa: CASSDQQTYGYTF; CDR3nt: TGTGCCAGCAGTGACCAACAGACCTATGGCTACACCTTC
v_gene: TRBV14; j_gene: TRBJ2-7; abundance: once; d_gene: .; len: 17; CDR3aa: CASSQVGARGSTYEQYF; CDR3nt: TGTGCCAGCAGCCAAGTAGGGGCTAGGGGCTCCACCTACGAGCAGTACTTC
v_gene: TRBV4-1; j_gene: TRBJ2-7; abundance: many; d_gene: TRBD2; len: 15; CDR3aa: CASSQDWASGYEQYF; CDR3nt: TGCGCCAGCAGCCAAGATTGGGCTAGCGGCTACGAGCAGTACTTC
v_gene: TRBV5-4; j_gene: TRBJ1-4; abundance: .; d_gene: TRBD1; len: 15; CDR3aa: CASSPAGTANEKLFF; CDR3nt: TGTGCCAGCAGCCCCGCCGGGACAGCTAATGAAAAACTGTTTTTT
v_gene: TRBV6-5; j_gene: TRBJ2-7; abundance: .; d_gene: .; len: 13; CDR3aa: CASTRAFSYEQYF; CDR3nt: TGTGCCAGCACGCGAGCTTTTAGCTACGAGCAGTACTTC
v_gene: TRBV7-2; j_gene: TRBJ1-3; abundance: .; d_gene: TRBD1; len: 15; CDR3aa: CASSYGAGGADTIYF; CDR3nt: TGTGCCAGCAGCTATGGGGCAGGGGGCGCGGACACCATATATTTT
v_gene: TRBV6-4; j_gene: TRBJ2-6; abundance: .; d_gene: .; len: 20; CDR3aa: CASSDPKTGLQSSGANVLTF; CDR3nt: TGTGCCAGCAGTGACCCTAAGACAGGCCTCCAGAGCTCTGGGGCCAACGTCCTGACTTTC
v_gene: TRBV2; j_gene: TRBJ1-1; abundance: .; d_gene: TRBD1; len: 14; CDR3aa: CASSLTGMNTEAFF; CDR3nt: TGTGCCAGCAGCCTGACAGGGATGAACACTGAAGCTTTCTTT
v_gene: TRBV4-1; j_gene: TRBJ2-2; abundance: .; d_gene: TRBD1; len: 17; CDR3aa: CASSQEGTGANTGELFF; CDR3nt: TGCGCCAGCAGCCAAGAGGGCACAGGGGCGAACACCGGGGAGCTGTTTTTT
v_gene: TRBV4-1; j_gene: TRBJ1-4; abundance: .; d_gene: TRBD1; len: 15; CDR3aa: CASSQGDRKNEKLFF; CDR3nt: TGCGCCAGCAGCCAAGGGGACAGGAAGAATGAAAAACTGTTTTTT
v_gene: TRBV27; j_gene: TRBJ2-7; abundance: .; d_gene: .; len: 20; CDR3aa: CASSLLGQVRNPSSSYEQYF; CDR3nt: TGTGCCAGCAGTTTATTGGGCCAGGTAAGGAATCCATCAAGCTCCTACGAGCAGTACTTC
v_gene: TRBV6-1; j_gene: TRBJ2-7; abundance: .; d_gene: TRBD2; len: 16; CDR3aa: CASSASGLAGGYAQYF; CDR3nt: TGTGCCAGCAGTGCGAGTGGGCTAGCGGGAGGGTACGCGCAGTACTTC
v_gene: TRBV5-1; j_gene: TRBJ2-7; abundance: .; d_gene: TRBD1; len: 13; CDR3aa: CASSKDRLYEQYF; CDR3nt: TGCGCCAGCAGTAAGGACAGGCTCTACGAGCAGTACTTC
v_gene: TRBV5-1; j_gene: TRBJ1-3; abundance: few; d_gene: .; len: 17; CDR3aa: CASSLAPRPDSGNTIYF; CDR3nt: TGCGCCAGCAGCCTAGCCCCCCGGCCCGACTCTGGAAACACCATATATTTT
v_gene: TRBV6-2/TRBV6-3; j_gene: TRBJ2-1; abundance: .; d_gene: TRBD2; len: 17; CDR3aa: CASSDIGAGLIGNEQFF; CDR3nt: TGTGCCAGCAGTGACATCGGAGCGGGACTTATCGGGAATGAGCAGTTCTTC
v_gene: TRBV5-4; j_gene: TRBJ2-5; abundance: .; d_gene: TRBD2; len: 15; CDR3aa: CASSPGGGGRETQYF; CDR3nt: TGTGCCAGCAGCCCGGGTGGGGGGGGTCGAGAGACCCAGTACTTC
v_gene: TRBV28; j_gene: TRBJ1-2; abundance: .; d_gene: .; len: 13; CDR3aa: CASSFLPNYGYTF; CDR3nt: TGTGCCAGCAGTTTTCTACCTAACTATGGCTACACCTTC
v_gene: TRBV9; j_gene: TRBJ1-6; abundance: .; d_gene: TRBD1; len: 16; CDR3aa: CASSPRDRGRSSPLHF; CDR3nt: TGTGCCAGCAGCCCGCGGGACAGGGGGCGAAGTTCACCCCTCCACTTT
v_gene: TRBV19; j_gene: TRBJ1-2; abundance: few; d_gene: TRBD1; len: 16; CDR3aa: CASSIPTGTPNYGYTF; CDR3nt: TGTGCCAGTAGTATCCCGACAGGGACACCTAACTATGGCTACACCTTC
v_gene: TRBV10-1; j_gene: TRBJ2-7; abundance: .; d_gene: TRBD1; len: 15; CDR3aa: CASSEGTGATYEQYF; CDR3nt: TGCGCCAGCAGTGAAGGGACAGGGGCAACCTACGAGCAGTACTTC
v_gene: TRBV7-6; j_gene: TRBJ2-3; abundance: .; d_gene: .; len: 15; CDR3aa: CASSLARTSTDTQYF; CDR3nt: TGTGCCAGCAGCTTAGCGCGGACTAGCACAGATACGCAGTATTTT
v_gene: TRBV11-3; j_gene: TRBJ1-1; abundance: .; d_gene: .; len: 15; CDR3aa: CASSLSPGGFGEAFF; CDR3nt: TGTGCCAGCAGCTTATCACCGGGTGGGTTCGGTGAAGCTTTCTTT
v_gene: TRBV7-9; j_gene: TRBJ1-6; abundance: .; d_gene: TRBD1; len: 17; CDR3aa: CASSQTPIQGHNSPLHF; CDR3nt: TGTGCCAGCAGCCAAACTCCTATACAGGGGCATAATTCACCCCTCCACTTT
v_gene: TRBV12-3/TRBV12-4; j_gene: TRBJ1-2; abundance: few; d_gene: .; len: 12; CDR3aa: CASSPPGYGYTF; CDR3nt: TGTGCCAGCAGTCCCCCCGGCTATGGCTACACCTTC
v_gene: TRBV19; j_gene: TRBJ1-2; abundance: .; d_gene: .; len: 13; CDR3aa: CASSGQSTGGYTF; CDR3nt: TGTGCCAGTAGCGGACAGTCAACAGGGGGCTACACCTTC
v_gene: TRBV6-2/TRBV6-3; j_gene: TRBJ2-7; abundance: .; d_gene: .; len: 15; CDR3aa: CASSYEGSLGYEQYF; CDR3nt: TGTGCCAGCAGTTACGAGGGCAGCCTAGGCTACGAGCAGTACTTC
v_gene: TRBV18; j_gene: TRBJ2-1; abundance: once; d_gene: TRBD2; len: 14; CDR3aa: CASSQTSVGNEQFF; CDR3nt: TGTGCCAGCTCGCAGACTAGCGTTGGCAATGAGCAGTTCTTC